This note documents a single T cell receptor (beta chain) sequence. The germline V gene has CDR1 SGHRS and CDR2 YFSETQ. The CDR3 has 18 amino acids. The V and J ends lost 0 bases and 4 bases, in that order; junction bases with no gene match: 7. Source study methods: Estimation of nucleated cell counts was performed using reference gene primer amplification. Clones were sequenced by immunoSEQ multiplex PCR, and TCRdb holds only the in-frame ones, with some missing. V and J calls and clone size follow that table, whereas D and trimming were derived from the DNA. The sample records some 130,000 clones, about four fifths being singletons. The record originates from a study of blood T cell repertoires in COVID-19. Study background: Samples representing acute and convalescent COVID-19 were sourced from the United States, Italy and Spain. From T cells, B-cell-depleted T cells, or PBMCs came the material, which was cDNA or gDNA.

V gene TRBV5-1 combines with J gene TRBJ2-3; 14 bases are shared with TRBD2. The specimen sequenced was peripheral blood. This TCR was recovered from a woman in her 50s with acute or convalescent COVID-19. This chain's CDR3 is CASSLVGLAGGTSDTQYF. The CDR3 DNA is TGCGCCAGCAGCTTGGTAGGACTAGCGGGGGGCACCTCAGATACGCAGTATTTT.